These 16 T cell receptor beta chains were all obtained from the same sample, sequenced in a study of shared clonotypes between healthy human individuals. The assay was immunoSEQ multiplex PCR, and TCRdb's table has in-frame clones only and misses some. The sample has about 1.4 million clones, roughly 96% seen once. The material sequenced was naive CD4+ T cells sorted from blood. Noted subset: CD45RA+ positively selected. The receptors were sampled from a man aged 30 to 39 in good health.

CDR3 sequence reads: CASSLDRFLEGSSGANVLTF. The CDR3 coding sequence is TGTGCCAGCAGCTTAGATAGATTTTTAGAGGGATCCTCTGGGGCCAACGTCCTGACTTTC. This chain uses TRBV11-2 with TRBJ2-6; a weak D match, TRBD2 (5 bases). This CDR3 is 20 amino acids long. V lost 0 bases and J lost 0, with 18 bases in between. Germline CDR1 SGHAT, CDR2 FQNNGV. Full variable domain (rest looked up from reference TRBV11-2 and TRBJ2-6): EAGVAQSPRYKIIEKRQSVAFWCNPISGHATLYWYQQILGQGPKLLIQFQNNGVVDDSQLPKDRFSAERLKGVDSTLKIQPAKLEDSAVYLCASSLDRFLEGSSGANVLTFGAGSRLTVL.

The genes are TRBV6-1 and TRBJ1-4, with 8 bases identical to TRBD1. Unmatched junction bases numbered 10, after V lost 2 bases and J lost 8 bases. The CDR3 consists of 16 residues. Germline V gives CDR1 MNHNS, CDR2 SASEGT. This CDR3 reads CASSEYPGQGVEKLFF. Here the CDR3 DNA reads TGTGCCAGCAGTGAATACCCCGGACAGGGAGTAGAAAAACTGTTTTTT.

The CDR3 loop reads CASSSRLTENEKLFF. The CDR3 nucleotides are TGTGCCAGTAGCTCGAGGCTGACGGAAAATGAAAAACTGTTTTTT. This chain links TRBV19 with TRBJ1-4, with no clear D. The CDR3 has 15 amino acids. Trimming cost V 6 bases and J 5 bases, with 16 bases left between them. Germline V gene lookup returns CDR1 LNHDA and CDR2 SQIVND (reference sequence).

A single count supports this clone. The same CDR3 also results from other DNA sequences found in this sample. The chain links TRBV30 to TRBJ2-5; D is uncertain. CDR1 and CDR2 (germline): GTSNPN, SVGIG (reference sequence). V was clipped by 1 base and J by 5 bases, with 5 bases between them. The CDR3 length is 11 residues. In nucleotides, the CDR3 is TGTGCCTGGAGTGGTGGTGAGACCCAGTACTTC. Encoded protein: CAWSGGETQYF.

The V and J genes are TRBV5-1 and TRBJ1-1; no firm D call. This CDR3 has 15 residues. The germline CDR1 and CDR2 sequences are SGHRS and YFSETQ. V was trimmed by 0 bases and J by 0 bases, leaving 9 bases between them. CDR3 sequence: CASSLDLNMNTEAFF. The CDR3 bases are TGCGCCAGCAGCTTGGACTTAAATATGAACACTGAAGCTTTCTTT.

The V and J genes are TRBV12-5 and TRBJ2-2; D remains unclear. This CDR3 is 12 amino acids long. The V gene lost 6 bases and the J gene lost 5 bases, with 7 bases spanning the gap. Germline lookup yields CDR1 LGHNT and CDR2 FRNRAP. The CDR3 is CASGPRTGELFF. CDR3 nucleotide sequence: TGTGCTAGTGGCCCTAGAACCGGGGAGCTGTTTTTT.

This clone occurred once. The genes are TRBV29-1 and TRBJ2-3; no reliable D call. Per germline, CDR1 SQVTM and CDR2 ANQGSEA. This CDR3 spans 13 amino acids. V lost 6 bases to trimming and J lost 3 bases, with 13 bases between them. The DNA of the CDR3 is TGCAGCGTATACCTGGCTGGGACAGATACGCAGTATTTT. Translating it yields CSVYLAGTDTQYF.

This chain connects TRBV7-2 to TRBJ1-2; 9 bases map to TRBD1. The germline CDR1 and CDR2 sequences are SGHTA and FQGNSA. The trim removed 4 bases at V and 7 bases at J, leaving 19 bases unmatched. The CDR3 extends over 18 amino acids. The CDR3 protein is CASSSRGGQGKLAIGYTF. The DNA of the CDR3 is TGTGCCAGCAGCTCACGGGGGGGACAGGGCAAATTGGCTATTGGCTACACCTTC.

The CDR3 is CASSATGRNTEAFF. For the CDR3, the DNA is TGTGCCAGCAGTGCCACAGGGAGGAACACTGAAGCTTTCTTT. This chain connects TRBV25-1 to TRBJ1-1; D possibly corresponds to TRBD1 (6 bases). Germline V gene lookup returns CDR1 MGHDK and CDR2 SYGVNS. The ends were cut back, 4 bases at V and 1 base at J, with 10 bases in the middle. This CDR3 comprises 14 residues.

This chain connects TRBV6-6 to TRBJ2-5; D is undetermined. CDR1 and CDR2 (germline): MNHNY, SVGAGI (reference sequence). The germline V and J ends were trimmed by 1 base and 2 bases, with 5 bases remaining between them. The CDR3 has 13 amino acids. The CDR3 loop is CASSYYLQETQYF. For the CDR3, the DNA is TGTGCCAGCAGTTACTATTTACAAGAGACCCAGTACTTC.

The chain is built from TRBV11-2 and TRBJ2-7; a weak D match, TRBD2 (5 bases). Germline loops: CDR1 SGHAT, CDR2 FQNNGV. CDR3 length: 15 residues. The ends were cut back, 2 bases at V and 2 bases at J, with 13 bases in the middle. This CDR3 reads CASSLNLVRAYEQYF. The CDR3, as DNA: TGTGCCAGCAGCTTAAACTTGGTGCGGGCCTACGAGCAGTACTTC. Looking up the rest from reference TRBV11-2 and TRBJ2-7 gives the full variable domain: EAGVAQSPRYKIIEKRQSVAFWCNPISGHATLYWYQQILGQGPKLLIQFQNNGVVDDSQLPKDRFSAERLKGVDSTLKIQPAKLEDSAVYLCASSLNLVRAYEQYFGPGTRLTVT.

The chain is built from TRBV28 and TRBJ1-1; 8 positions match TRBD1. J was trimmed by 4 bases and V by 5 bases; bases with no gene match: 9. CDR1 is MDHEN and CDR2 is SYDVKM in the germline V gene. The length of the CDR3 is 15 residues. For the CDR3, the DNA is TGTGCCAGCAGTCCCCTTGGACAGGGCGGCACTGAAGCTTTCTTT. Its protein is CASSPLGQGGTEAFF. Using reference TRBV28 and TRBJ1-1 for the parts outside the CDR3, the full variable domain is DVKVTQSSRYLVKRTGEKVFLECVQDMDHENMFWYRQDPGLGLRLIYFSYDVKMKEKGDIPEGYSVSREKKERFSLILESASTNQTSMYLCASSPLGQGGTEAFFGQGTRLTVV.

This chain uses TRBV28 with TRBJ2-5; D is unclear. The length of the CDR3 is 12 residues. V shed 6 bases and J shed 2 bases, with 7 bases lying between them. CDR1 is MDHEN, CDR2 SYDVKM, per germline. The CDR3 loop reads CASRPEQETQYF. The CDR3 DNA follows: TGTGCCAGCAGGCCGGAGCAAGAGACCCAGTACTTC.

This clone has only a few counts. The rearrangement links TRBV25-1 to TRBJ2-2; D possibly matches TRBD1 or TRBD2 (5 bases each). This CDR3 region has 14 residues. The V end was cut by 5 bases, the J end by 6 bases, with 13 bases between. Germline V CDR1 and CDR2: MGHDK, SYGVNS. The CDR3 DNA is TGTGCCAGCAGTATGGGGGAGAGGGCCGGGGAGCTGTTTTTT. Translated, it gives CASSMGERAGELFF.

The rearrangement uses TRBV27 and TRBJ2-7; D could derive from TRBD1 or TRBD2 (7 bases each). Deletions cut 1 base from V and 0 bases from J, with 13 bases between. Germline V CDR1 and CDR2: MNHEY, SMNVEV (reference sequence). The CDR3 loop spans 16 amino acids. The DNA of the CDR3 is TGTGCCAGCAGTTTATACAGGGGACTACCCTCCTACGAGCAGTACTTC. This codes for CASSLYRGLPSYEQYF.

This chain uses TRBV7-6 with TRBJ2-3; maybe TRBD1 (5 bases). CDR1 is SGHVS and CDR2 is FNYEAQ in the germline V gene. V gave up 1 base and J gave up 1 base, with 6 bases separating them. The CDR3 runs to 14 residues. The CDR3 protein is CASSLGGRTDTQYF. In nucleotides, the CDR3 is TGTGCCAGCAGCTTAGGGGGCCGCACAGATACGCAGTATTTT.